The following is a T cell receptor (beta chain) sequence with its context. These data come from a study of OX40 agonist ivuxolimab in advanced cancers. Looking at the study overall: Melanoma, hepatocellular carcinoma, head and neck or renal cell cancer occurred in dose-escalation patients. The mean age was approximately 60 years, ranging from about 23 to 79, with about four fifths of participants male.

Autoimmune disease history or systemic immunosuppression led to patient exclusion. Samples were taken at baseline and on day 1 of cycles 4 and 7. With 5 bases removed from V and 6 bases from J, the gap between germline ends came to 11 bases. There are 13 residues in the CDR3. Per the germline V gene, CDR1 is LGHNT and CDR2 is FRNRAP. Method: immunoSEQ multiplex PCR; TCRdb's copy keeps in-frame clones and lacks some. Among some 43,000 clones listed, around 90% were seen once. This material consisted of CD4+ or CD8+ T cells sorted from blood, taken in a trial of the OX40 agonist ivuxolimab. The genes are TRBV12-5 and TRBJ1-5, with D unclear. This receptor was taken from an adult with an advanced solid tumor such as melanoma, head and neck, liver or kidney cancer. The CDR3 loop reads CASGPDGVQPQHF. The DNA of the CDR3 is TGTGCTAGTGGTCCCGATGGTGTTCAGCCCCAGCATTTT.